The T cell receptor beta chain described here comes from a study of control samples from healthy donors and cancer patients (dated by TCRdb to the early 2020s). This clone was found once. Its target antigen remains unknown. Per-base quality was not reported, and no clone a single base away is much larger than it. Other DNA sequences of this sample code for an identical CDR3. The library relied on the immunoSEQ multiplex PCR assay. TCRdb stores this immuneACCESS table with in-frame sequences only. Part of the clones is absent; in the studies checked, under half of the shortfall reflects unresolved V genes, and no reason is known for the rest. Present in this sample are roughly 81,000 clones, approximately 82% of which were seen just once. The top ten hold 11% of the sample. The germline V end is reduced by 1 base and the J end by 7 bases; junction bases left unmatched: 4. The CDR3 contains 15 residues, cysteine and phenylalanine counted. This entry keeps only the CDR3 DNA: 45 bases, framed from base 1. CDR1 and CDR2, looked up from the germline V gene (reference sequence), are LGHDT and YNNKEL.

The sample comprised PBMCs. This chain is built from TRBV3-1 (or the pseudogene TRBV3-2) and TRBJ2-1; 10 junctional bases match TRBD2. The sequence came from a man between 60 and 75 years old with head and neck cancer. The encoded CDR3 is CASSQGLAGGNEQFF. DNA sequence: TGTGCCAGCAGCCAAGGACTAGCGGGCGGGAATGAGCAGTTCTTC.